A single sample is the source of the 32 T cell receptor beta chains below, sequenced in a study of blood T cell repertoires in COVID-19. Sequenced by immunoSEQ multiplex PCR; TCRdb stores in-frame clones only, minus some. Counted here are roughly 150,000 clones, 81% occurring once; the ten biggest clones make up approximately 10%. Sample: peripheral blood. The receptor source for this set is a human donor in a cohort sampled during active COVID-19.

The rearrangement uses TRBV7-2 and TRBJ1-4; D is unresolved. The CDR3 has 13 residues. The V end was cut by 2 bases, the J end by 4 bases, with 5 bases between. Germline CDR1 is SGHTA and CDR2 is FQGNSA. The CDR3: CASSLLFNEKLFF. CDR3 in DNA: TGTGCCAGCAGCTTACTCTTTAATGAAAAACTGTTTTTT.

This rearrangement joins TRBV5-4 to TRBJ2-5; TRBD2 aligns across 11 bases. The trim removed 4 bases at V and 5 bases at J, leaving 4 bases unmatched. The CDR3 covers 14 residues. CDR1 SGHNT and CDR2 YYREEE come from the germline V gene (reference sequence). This CDR3 reads CASSLSGGEETQYF. DNA for the CDR3: TGTGCCAGCAGCCTTAGCGGGGGGGAGGAGACCCAGTACTTC.

J is TRBJ2-7 and V is TRBV7-9, with D perhaps matching TRBD1 (5 bases). Trimming left V 2 bases short and J 3 bases short, with 11 bases between. This CDR3 has 14 amino acids. Per the germline V gene, CDR1 is SEHNR and CDR2 is FQNEAQ (reference sequence). CDR3 amino acids: CASSLRDRNYEQYF. The CDR3 nucleotides read TGTGCCAGCAGCTTACGCGACAGAAACTACGAGCAGTACTTC.

This clone was seen a few times. The chain's CDR3 is CASRLLAGSSPDTQYF. CDR3 bases: TGTGCCAGCAGGCTACTAGCGGGATCATCCCCAGATACGCAGTATTTT. V is TRBV2 and J is TRBJ2-3; 10 nucleotides line up with TRBD2. The CDR3 is 16 amino acids. Germline V gene lookup returns CDR1 SNHLY and CDR2 FYNNEI. The V segment lost 6 bases and the J segment 4 bases; nucleotides outside the gene matches: 10.

V and J are TRBV3-1 (or the pseudogene TRBV3-2) and TRBJ2-2, with a weak D call TRBD1 (5 bases). This CDR3 is built from 16 residues. The V gene lost 0 bases and the J gene lost 5 bases, with 13 bases spanning the gap. In germline, CDR1 is LGHDT, CDR2 YNNKEL (reference sequence). This CDR3 is CASSQEATGQTGELFF. For the CDR3, the DNA is TGTGCCAGCAGCCAAGAAGCAACAGGCCAGACCGGGGAGCTGTTTTTT.

This chain connects TRBV19 to TRBJ2-1; D is ambiguous. From germline, CDR1 is LNHDA and CDR2 SQIVND (reference sequence). The CDR3 contains 14 residues. V lost 5 bases and J 7 bases, leaving 15 bases between the germline ends. The CDR3 DNA sequence: TGTGCCAGTAGTCTAATTACGAAACAGAATGAGCAGTTCTTC. This encodes CASSLITKQNEQFF.

V usage is TRBV30 and J usage is TRBJ2-7; no reliable D call. This CDR3 spans 13 amino acids. V lost 3 bases and J 2 bases, leaving 11 bases between the germline ends. CDR1 GTSNPN and CDR2 SVGIG come from the germline V gene (reference sequence). The CDR3 DNA reads as TGTGCCTGGAGCCGTACACACCCCTACGAGCAGTACTTC. This sequence encodes CAWSRTHPYEQYF. The complete variable domain, with remaining parts taken from reference TRBV30 and TRBJ2-7, reads SQTIHQWPATLVQPVGSPLSLECTVEGTSNPNLYWYRQAAGRGLQLLFYSVGIGQISSEVPQNLSASRPQDRQFILSSKKLLLSDSGFYLCAWSRTHPYEQYFGPGTRLTVT.

V and J are TRBV4-1 and TRBJ1-5; 8 bases line up with TRBD1. CDR1 is MGHRA, CDR2 YSYEKL, per germline. The CDR3 is 19 amino acids. V lost 1 base to trimming and J lost 8 bases; unmatched junction nucleotides: 19. The CDR3 is CASSQVVKGRGPGREPQHF. DNA for the CDR3: TGCGCCAGCAGCCAAGTTGTAAAAGGCAGGGGGCCTGGAAGGGAGCCCCAGCATTTT.

V is TRBV30 and J is TRBJ1-2; TRBD1 might be the D (6 bases). The CDR3 sequence is 15 residues long. V was clipped by 2 bases and J by 4 bases, with 17 bases between them. From germline, CDR1 is GTSNPN and CDR2 SVGIG (reference sequence). The CDR3 coding sequence is TGTGCCTGGAGTCCCGGGACACCCTTTCTCTATGGCTACACCTTC. Encoded protein: CAWSPGTPFLYGYTF.

The chain recombines TRBV24-1 with TRBJ2-1; weak D call: TRBD1 (6 bases). This CDR3 is 14 amino acids long. V lost 6 bases and J lost 8, with 16 bases in between. Germline V CDR1 and CDR2: KGHDR, SFDVKD. CDR3 protein: CATSRGKGDDEQFF. The DNA of the CDR3 is TGTGCCACCAGTAGGGGTAAGGGGGATGATGAGCAGTTCTTC.

The V gene is TRBV4-3, the J gene TRBJ2-2; maybe TRBD1 (6 bases). This CDR3 is 15 amino acids long. CDR1 and CDR2 from the germline V gene are LGHNA and YSLEER. Deletions cut 0 bases from V and 6 bases from J, with 11 bases between. Here the CDR3 reads CASSQDIQGSGELFF. For the CDR3, the DNA is TGCGCCAGCAGCCAAGATATACAGGGTTCCGGGGAGCTGTTTTTT.

V gene TRBV6-5 combines with J gene TRBJ1-5, with D uncertain. Trimming left V 0 bases short and J 5 bases short, with 11 bases between. Germline CDR1 is MNHEY and CDR2 is SVGAGI. The length of the CDR3 is 15 residues. CDR3 residues: CASSYSSNSDQPQHF. CDR3 coding DNA: TGTGCCAGCAGTTACTCAAGTAACAGTGATCAGCCCCAGCATTTT.

The chain carries TRBV6-5 and TRBJ2-7; 7 bases map to TRBD1. This CDR3 has 14 amino acids. Germline V gives CDR1 MNHEY, CDR2 SVGAGI. Unmatched junction bases numbered 10, after V lost 7 bases and J lost 4 bases. This chain's CDR3 is CASTLKGGWYEQYF. DNA for the CDR3: TGTGCCAGCACCCTAAAAGGGGGCTGGTACGAGCAGTACTTC.

This chain links TRBV19 with TRBJ2-2, with D possibly matching TRBD1 (6 bases). CDR1 LNHDA and CDR2 SQIVND come from the germline V gene (reference sequence). Deletions cut 4 bases from V and 7 bases from J, with 10 bases between. The CDR3 is 13 amino acids. The CDR3 DNA follows: TGTGCCAGTAGTAGACAGGCTAACGGGGAGCTGTTTTTT. Translated: CASSRQANGELFF.

The chain joins TRBV19 to TRBJ1-4, with D possibly TRBD1 on 6 matching bases. V was pared by 3 bases and J by 7 bases, with 15 bases between. CDR1 and CDR2 (germline): LNHDA, SQIVND (reference sequence). This CDR3 contains 15 residues. CDR3 amino acids: CASSIGGGLGEKLFF. The CDR3 nucleotides are TGTGCCAGTAGTATTGGTGGGGGCCTGGGTGAAAAACTGTTTTTT.

The J gene is TRBJ2-5, the V gene TRBV18; weak D call: TRBD2 (5 bases). This CDR3 has 16 amino acids. V was trimmed by 3 bases and J by 2 bases, leaving 16 bases between them. Germline V gives CDR1 KGHSH, CDR2 LQKENI. CDR3 in DNA: TGTGCCAGCTCACCGCGGAGCGGAATGGGACAAGAGACCCAGTACTTC. Translated: CASSPRSGMGQETQYF.

The CDR3 reads CASTNRGRNEKLFF. The CDR3 bases are TGTGCCAGCACCAACAGGGGTCGTAATGAAAAACTGTTTTTT. The V and J genes are TRBV6-5 and TRBJ1-4; 7 bases are shared with TRBD1. Germline lookup yields CDR1 MNHEY and CDR2 SVGAGI. V was clipped by 7 bases and J by 4 bases; unmatched bases: 6. CDR3 size: 14 residues.

The sample holds one count of this clone. This chain uses TRBV7-9 with TRBJ2-2; tentative D call: TRBD2 (5 bases). Looked up from germline, CDR1 is SEHNR and CDR2 is FQNEAQ (reference sequence). With 5 bases removed from V and 5 bases from J, the gap between germline ends came to 18 bases. The CDR3 is 16 amino acids. In DNA form, the CDR3 reads TGTGCCAGCAGCCCCCGTCCAAAGTCGGGAACCGGGGAGCTGTTTTTT. Amino acids: CASSPRPKSGTGELFF.

The gene calls are TRBV28 and TRBJ2-3, with D perhaps matching TRBD1 (5 bases). The germline V gene encodes CDR1 MDHEN and CDR2 SYDVKM. The germline V and J ends were trimmed by 3 bases and 10 bases, with 14 bases remaining between them. The CDR3 has 13 amino acids. The CDR3: CASSFGNQGAQYF. The CDR3 bases are TGTGCCAGCAGTTTCGGAAACCAGGGTGCGCAGTATTTT.

V and J are TRBV18 and TRBJ2-2, with a weak D call TRBD2 (6 bases). V was pared by 2 bases and J by 5 bases, with 9 bases between. Looked up from germline, CDR1 is KGHSH and CDR2 is LQKENI. The CDR3 has 14 residues. This chain's CDR3 is CASSPTRGTGELFF. The CDR3 bases are TGTGCCAGCTCACCAACCCGGGGGACCGGGGAGCTGTTTTTT.

CDR3 protein: CASSYSSGRGGELFF. CDR3 sequence (DNA): TGTGCCAGCAGTTACTCTAGCGGGAGGGGCGGGGAGCTGTTTTTT. The V gene is TRBV6-5, the J gene TRBJ2-2; 11 bases line up with TRBD2. The CDR3 extends over 15 amino acids. V was clipped by 0 bases and J by 7 bases; unmatched bases: 1. Germline CDR1 MNHEY, CDR2 SVGAGI.

This clone was observed a handful of times. The chain is built from TRBV5-6 and TRBJ1-2; 8 nucleotides agree with TRBD1. After removal of 3 bases from V and 3 bases from J, the junction contained 10 bases not matched to a gene. Germline CDR1 is SGHDT and CDR2 is YYEEEE. This CDR3 is 16 amino acids long. The CDR3 loop reads CASSSSGTGEYYGYTF. Here the CDR3 DNA reads TGTGCCAGCAGCTCATCCGGGACAGGAGAATACTATGGCTACACCTTC.

The chain employs TRBV30 and TRBJ2-7; possibly TRBD2 for D (6 bases). V was shortened by 5 bases and J by 3 bases, with 17 bases between the two germline ends. CDR3 length equals 14 residues. Germline CDR1 is GTSNPN and CDR2 is SVGIG (reference sequence). The CDR3 loop is CAWSVGTGRYEQYF. CDR3 DNA sequence: TGTGCCTGGTCCGTCGGGACTGGACGCTACGAGCAGTACTTC.

This chain uses TRBV27 with TRBJ1-1, with 9 bases identical to TRBD1. Trimming took 4 bases from V and 3 from J; bases not matched to a gene: 12. Germline V lookup: CDR1 MNHEY, CDR2 SMNVEV (reference sequence). The CDR3 runs 17 residues. The chain's CDR3 is CASSSLKGTGLDTEAFF. The CDR3 region has the DNA TGTGCCAGCAGTTCACTCAAAGGGACAGGGTTGGACACTGAAGCTTTCTTT.

In this sample, this clone turned up a few times. The chain employs TRBV9 and TRBJ2-2; possibly TRBD2 for D (5 bases). This CDR3 spans 14 amino acids. Germline-derived CDR1 and CDR2 are SGDLS and YYNGEE. V was clipped by 7 bases and J by 3 bases, with 13 bases between them. This chain's CDR3 is CASAEDGDTGELFF. In DNA, the CDR3 is TGTGCCAGCGCCGAGGACGGGGACACCGGGGAGCTGTTTTTT.

CDR3 DNA sequence: TGTGCCAGCAGCTCGGTTGAAAAACTGTTTTTT. Its protein product is CASSSVEKLFF. J is TRBJ1-4 and V is TRBV11-2; D not certain. The CDR3 is 11 amino acids. From germline, CDR1 is SGHAT and CDR2 FQNNGV. V was pared by 4 bases and J by 7 bases, with 4 bases between.

The V gene is TRBV7-2, the J gene TRBJ2-7; D perhaps matches TRBD1 (7 bases). V was clipped by 0 bases and J by 0 bases, with 12 bases between them. CDR3 length: 16 amino acids. From germline, CDR1 is SGHTA and CDR2 FQGNSA. Here the CDR3 DNA reads TGTGCCAGCAGCTTAGCCCAGGGGGGACTCTCCTACGAGCAGTACTTC. This translates into CASSLAQGGLSYEQYF.

J is TRBJ2-2 and V is TRBV27, with D possibly being TRBD2 (6 bases). Germline V lookup: CDR1 MNHEY, CDR2 SMNVEV (reference sequence). The CDR3 loop spans 13 amino acids. With 6 bases removed from V and 3 bases from J, the gap between germline ends came to 8 bases. The CDR3: CASRGLYTGELFF. The CDR3 DNA reads TGTGCCAGCAGGGGACTCTACACCGGGGAGCTGTTTTTT.

The chain carries TRBV6-5 and TRBJ2-1, with 8 bases fitting TRBD1. CDR3 length: 14 residues. V trimming: 5 bases; J trimming: 2 bases; junction bases outside the gene matches: 2. The germline V gene encodes CDR1 MNHEY and CDR2 SVGAGI. CDR3 nucleotides: TGTGCCAGCAGTCCAGGGGGCCCCTACAATGAGCAGTTCTTC. Translation: CASSPGGPYNEQFF.

The table lists this clone with a count of one. The rearrangement joins TRBV7-2 to TRBJ1-2; perhaps TRBD1 as D (6 bases). The CDR3 is 14 amino acids. CDR1 is SGHTA and CDR2 is FQGNSA in the germline V gene. The ends were cut back, 6 bases at V and 2 bases at J, with 13 bases in the middle. The chain's CDR3 is CASRPGGQNYGYTF. CDR3 coding DNA: TGTGCCAGCAGGCCGGGGGGCCAGAACTATGGCTACACCTTC.

This clone has a count of ten or more. The rearrangement uses TRBV3-1 (or the pseudogene TRBV3-2) and TRBJ2-3; no reliable D call. The ends were cut back, 2 bases at V and 4 bases at J, with 10 bases in the middle. The germline V gene has CDR1 LGHDT and CDR2 YNNKEL (reference sequence). The CDR3 is 14 amino acids. The CDR3 DNA is TGTGCCAGCAGCCAACTCTCTAGACCAGATACGCAGTATTTT. It yields the protein CASSQLSRPDTQYF.

The chain links TRBV7-2 to TRBJ2-7, with 8 nucleotides matching TRBD2. The CDR3 is 17 amino acids. V lost 2 bases and J lost 0; bases outside the gene matches: 9. The germline gives CDR1 SGHTA, CDR2 FQGNSA. CDR3 bases: TGTGCCAGCAGCTTACGGGGGGGGAAGGGTTACTCCTACGAGCAGTACTTC. Its translation is CASSLRGGKGYSYEQYF.